Included here is one TCR beta chain sequence, with context. This sample was included in a study of blood T cell repertoires in COVID-19. As for the study in general: Samples taken during acute and convalescent COVID-19 were collected in the United States, Italy and Spain. PBMCs, B-cell-depleted T cells, or T cells provided the cDNA or gDNA that made up the material.

In the original analysis: Estimated nucleated cell counts came from reference gene primer amplification. Produced via immunoSEQ multiplex PCR; TCRdb's table is partial and in-frame only. The V and J calls and clone size are taken from that table; D and trimming were inferred from the DNA. The sample has more than 200,000 clones, about four fifths seen once; the top ten hold approximately 4.8%. J lost 3 bases, V lost 6 bases, and 8 bases had no gene match. Looked up from germline, CDR1 is MDHEN and CDR2 is SYDVKM. CDR3 length: 14 amino acids. Material for sequencing was peripheral blood. The gene calls are TRBV28 and TRBJ2-7; 7 bases match TRBD2. The sequence was obtained from a man aged 50 or older with active or convalescent COVID-19. The CDR3 is CASRSSGEIYEQYF. The CDR3 nucleotides are TGTGCCAGCAGGTCAAGCGGGGAGATCTACGAGCAGTACTTC.